Below, 8 T cell receptor beta chains from the same sample are listed, as sequenced in a study of cytomegalovirus exposure and HLA in healthy donors. Both 60 Vbeta primers and 13 Jbeta primers went into the PCR. Here immunoSEQ multiplex PCR was the method, and the copy in TCRdb shows in-frame clones only, minus some. This table has 130,000 or so clones, around 75% appearing once. The sample taken for sequencing was PBMCs. The receptors were sampled from a man aged 35 to 55 in good health and CMV-seronegative.

The chain uses TRBV21-1 and TRBJ2-7; TRBD2, the table's D call, lacks a check against the DNA. TRBV21-1 is designated a pseudogene. This CDR3 has 15 amino acids. The CDR3 spells CASSRRGKGSYEQYF. Here the CDR3 DNA reads TGTGCCAGCAGCCGCCGGGGGAAGGGATCCTACGAGCAGTACTTC.

V gene TRBV7-3 combines with J gene TRBJ2-2; D is uncertain. V lost 5 bases and J 0 bases, leaving 13 bases between the germline ends. The CDR3 consists of 16 residues. Germline loops: CDR1 SGHTA, CDR2 FQGTGA. Written as DNA, the CDR3 is TGTGCCAGCAGCCAAATTCAGGCCGCGAACACCGGGGAGCTGTTTTTT. Encoded protein: CASSQIQAANTGELFF.

CDR3 DNA: TGTGCCAGCAGCTCGGGACAGGCTGGCTACACCTTC. Translated, it gives CASSSGQAGYTF. J is TRBJ1-2 and V is TRBV5-4, with 8 bases aligning to TRBD1. Germline V gene data show CDR1 as SGHNT and CDR2 as YYREEE (reference sequence). The CDR3 has 12 amino acids. V gave up 3 bases and J gave up 7 bases; unmatched junction bases: 2.

This clone has just a few counts. The V gene is TRBV21-1, the J gene TRBJ2-3; TRBD1, the D gene given by the table, was not confirmed from the DNA. TRBV21-1 is recorded as a pseudogene. CDR3 length: 12 amino acids. The CDR3 is CASSNRADTQYF. The DNA for the CDR3 is TGTGCCAGCAGCAACAGGGCAGATACGCAGTATTTT.

The chain has TRBV11-3 and TRBJ2-7; D is possibly TRBD2 (6 bases). The CDR3 is 15 amino acids. The ends were cut back, 2 bases at V and 3 bases at J, with 14 bases in the middle. CDR1 is SGHNT, CDR2 YENEEA, per germline. In nucleotides, the CDR3 is TGTGCCAGCAGCTTATTGCCAGGGAGGAACTACGAGCAGTACTTC. This encodes CASSLLPGRNYEQYF.

The chain carries TRBV7-7 and TRBJ2-2, with TRBD1 as a possible D gene (6 bases). Per the germline V gene, CDR1 is SSHAT and CDR2 is FNYEAQ (reference sequence). The V gene lost 1 base and the J gene lost 3 bases, with 6 bases spanning the gap. The CDR3 loop spans 14 amino acids. CDR3 DNA: TGTGCCAGCAGCTTAGACAGGGACACCGGGGAGCTGTTTTTT. This sequence encodes CASSLDRDTGELFF. Filled out from reference TRBV7-7 and TRBJ2-2, the complete variable domain reads GAGVSQSPRYKVTKRGQDVTLRCDPISSHATLYWYQQALGQGPEFLTYFNYEAQPDKSGLPSDRFSAERPEGSISTLTIQRTEQRDSAMYRCASSLDRDTGELFFGEGSRLTVL.

This rearrangement joins TRBV6-1 to TRBJ2-7, with D tentatively TRBD2 (6 bases). CDR3 length: 14 amino acids. Trimming removed 0 bases at V and 5 bases at J, with 11 bases between. CDR1 and CDR2 (germline): MNHNS, SASEGT. CDR3 sequence reads: CASSEAGRIHEQYF. For the CDR3, the DNA is TGTGCCAGCAGTGAAGCGGGGAGGATACACGAGCAGTACTTC.

This clone was counted once. The V gene is TRBV5-6, the J gene TRBJ1-2; D remains unclear. Germline values: CDR1 SGHDT, CDR2 YYEEEE. This CDR3 region has 17 residues. Trimming removed 6 bases from V and 1 base from J, with 22 bases in between. The CDR3 reads CASTNEAGHLNNYGYTF. Here the CDR3 DNA reads TGTGCCAGCACCAATGAGGCTGGTCACCTTAATAACTATGGCTACACCTTC.